This TCR beta chain appears in the sequencing data of a study of human T cells and chemical hapten exposure (dated by TCRdb to the early 2020s). Looking at the study overall: For sensitization, 2% DPC in acetone was applied to a 2 cm by 2 cm area of upper inner arm skin. Throughout the study period of roughly 24 weeks, patients also received therapeutic DPC doses to the scalp every week. Patch testing on the upper back used Finn chambers containing 0.01% DPC, with scoring done after 6 days according to International Contact Dermatitis Research Group standards. Alopecia areata with under or over 50% scalp involvement, alopecia totalis and alopecia universalis were represented in the patient cohort, which was mostly female. Libraries were pooled for sequencing, and variation in per-sample TCR yields was attributed mainly to small differences in library volumes within the pool. In alopecia patients, the study followed how the peripheral blood TCR repertoire changed in vivo over primary and secondary sensitization to diphenylcyclopropenone (DPC), a hapten. Blood was sampled from patients pre-sensitization (week 0) and at 2, 6 and about 24 weeks after DPC sensitization. For TCR sequencing, blood came from twenty-nine alopecia patients at anywhere from one to four time points (pre-sensitization, 2, 6 and 24 weeks). The paper as a whole reports these results and caveats: Because all patients had alopecia, a presumed autoimmune disease, the immune response of the patients might differ from that of healthy individuals. Significantly more large CDR3 similarity clusters were formed by expanded TCRs than by pre-sensitization or healthy control sets, consistent with antigen-driven responses. After repeated subsampling, changes were observed in the strength of the expansion versus patch-test correlation and in the threshold at which the correlation became significant. No change with DPC sensitization was found in the number of TCRs above 1 in 1000 frequency, and no evidence of global repertoire structure alterations was found. The number of PT1 expanded TCRs positively correlated with patch test score, significant at thresholds 8, 16 and 32 but not 4.

Between the V and J ends, shortened by 2 bases and 8 bases respectively, the junction contains 12 bases. The CDR3 covers 14 residues, taking in both the cysteine and the phenylalanine. CDR3 DNA is the only sequence kept; it has 42 bases, read in frame from the first base. The germline V gene sets CDR1 to MNHEY and CDR2 to SVGAGI. This clonotype was observed a few times. Its antigen is not yet known. No base quality information exists; no much larger clone differs at one position. Library preparation used RACE. For sequencing, a NextSeq 500 was employed. Library preparation attached unique molecular identifiers to individual cDNA molecules for quantitative, reproducible TCR counting. Both TCR alpha and TCR beta chains were sequenced from each blood RNA sample. The original pipeline was this. The median number of TCRs per sample was some 100,000, ranging from about 23,224 to 750,000. The Decombinator software suite was used to annotate V, J and CDR3 in the TCR reads. For PS versus PT1 abundance plots, all samples were subsampled to the same number of TCRs (28,000). TCRs were defined as expanded if absent before sensitization and observed at least eight times at the 2-week time point. The raw public reads went through TCRdb reprocessing: fastp at Q25, MiXCR clone calling, in-frame beta chains kept. For every CDR3 protein sequence, its rows merge into one entry that carries the most common genes and DNA. The V and J calls and clone size are TCRdb's, not the authors'. Present in this sample are about 300,000 distinct CDR3 sequences, approximately 5% of which were seen just once. The ten largest clones take up around 8.6% of the sample.

This specimen's time point label, interpreted: pre-sensitization, week 0. Sample treatment or condition, as interpreted from the label and publication: therapeutic diphenylcyclopropenone sensitization with weekly scalp DPC. At every patch-test visit, the blood draw took place before the patch test was put on. To be eligible, patients had to be aged 18 to 70, diagnosed with alopecia and judged suitable for DPC therapy, while pregnant patients were excluded. Total RNA was isolated from unfractionated whole blood collected in Tempus Blood RNA tubes. Sequencing used whole blood, obtained in connection with sensitization to the hapten diphenylcyclopropenone (DPC). The chain employs TRBV6-5 and TRBJ1-4; TRBD1 could be the D gene, as 6 bases match. The receptor's source is a woman between 18 and 29 years old with alopecia areata. Some clones in this sample may be carry-over from other donors' samples. Here the CDR3 is given as CASSYGRGGEKLFF. The base sequence is TGTGCCAGCAGTTACGGCAGGGGCGGCGAAAAACTGTTTTTT.